This T cell receptor (beta chain) is from a study of low-dose radiotherapy and immunotherapy resistance in tumors (dated 2022 in TCRdb). Study-wide context: In Cohort 1, 0.5 Gy per fraction was delivered every 2 weeks, and a total PTV dose of 6.5 Gy was prescribed. No randomization into treatment groups was done for the people taking part in the trial. Patients took aspirin 300 mg orally once daily for four cycles, starting on cycle 1 day 1. Intravenous cyclophosphamide at 200 mg/m2 was administered every two weeks, one day ahead of each radiation and immunotherapy administration. The translational analysis covered eight patients: three from the first dose cohort and the first five from the second dose cohort. Patients were given nivolumab as a 240 mg flat dose every two weeks and ipilimumab at 1 mg/kg every six weeks, with both drugs delivered intravenously. Cohort 2 received 1 Gy per fraction every two weeks, with a total of 13 Gy over 26 weeks.

The donors came from RACIN, which was a single-arm phase I dose-escalation trial that paired nivolumab and ipilimumab with aspirin, low-dose cyclophosphamide and low-dose radiotherapy. Patients were eligible if they had advanced solid tumors that were TIL-negative. First-strand cDNA was synthesized using Superscript III and a set of TRAV- and TRBV-specific primers, so that both TCRalpha and TCRbeta chains were covered. TCRs were amplified with Phusion for roughly 20 PCR cycles, with a constant-region primer paired with the adapter attached to the V primers. Isolated mRNA was amplified with the MessageAmp II aRNA Amplification Kit, using a roughly 17-hour in vitro transcription at 37°C. mRNA for TCR sequencing was isolated with the Dynabeads mRNA DIRECT Purification Kit. A second approximately 25-cycle Phusion PCR added indexed Illumina adapters, and products were purified with AMPure XP beads. On the authors' methods: Custom Perl scripts pooled TCR sequences encoding the same protein, removed out-of-frame sequences and computed each clonotype's abundance. Any TCR sequence supported by only a single read was excluded from analysis. Shannon entropy, Gini index, clonality, richness, and the frequency of TCRs shared between repertoires were included as repertoire metrics. TCRdb reran the public reads through fastp at Q25 and MiXCR, keeping productive beta chains. Each CDR3 protein gets just one entry, which takes the most common genes and DNA from the rows behind it. The authors' filters were not applied to this entry. Across this sample there are thousands of distinct CDR3 sequences, with 53% seen only once. The ten largest clonotypes hold about 13% of the sample.

From its cysteine to its phenylalanine, the CDR3 spans 14 amino acids. Only the CDR3 region is kept as DNA, spanning 42 bases read in frame from base 1. The junction shows trimming of 1 base on V and 0 bases on J, plus 4 bases between the germline ends. As regards this clonotype: Its cognate antigen has yet to be identified. Per-base quality was not reported, and no clone a single base away is much larger than it.

Rearrangement joined TRBV12-3 or TRBV12-4 to TRBJ2-1; the D gene identity is not certain. This clonotype was obtained from a human donor with advanced metastatic prostate, ovarian, gallbladder or colorectal cancer (not recorded which). This table probably holds off-target reads from a library built for another chain. The CDR3 protein sequence reads: CASSLGGSYNEQFF. The nucleotide sequence is TGTGCCAGCAGTTTAGGGGGCTCCTACAATGAGCAGTTCTTC.